These 20 T cell receptor beta chains share one sample of origin, sequenced in a study of blood T cell repertoires in COVID-19. Assay: immunoSEQ multiplex PCR; the TCRdb copy retains only in-frame clones and omits some. This sample yields approximately 300,000 clones, of which under 95% are seen a single time; approximately 17% belongs to the top ten. Sequenced sample: PBMCs or T cells enriched from blood (not recorded which). These receptors were taken from a woman aged 25 to 39 who had recovered from COVID-19.

The chain recombines TRBV7-3 with TRBJ2-1; 8 bases match TRBD2. The CDR3 extends over 14 amino acids. The V gene end was trimmed by 5 bases and the J gene end by 9 bases; junction bases not matched to a gene: 9. The germline CDR1 and CDR2 sequences are SGHTA and FQGTGA. The CDR3 sequence: CASSPPGTRGEQFF. DNA for the CDR3: TGTGCCAGCAGCCCTCCCGGGACTAGGGGTGAGCAGTTCTTC.

The chain joins TRBV10-3 to TRBJ1-2, with 9 bases identical to TRBD1. This CDR3 contains 12 residues. Germline assignment: CDR1 ENHRY and CDR2 SYGVKD. V was clipped by 7 bases and J by 7 bases; unmatched bases: 4. The CDR3 DNA sequence: TGTGCCATCAATACAGGGGGCCGTGGCTACACCTTC. The encoded protein is CAINTGGRGYTF.

This clone was found once. The J gene is TRBJ2-7, the V gene TRBV5-1; 10 bases align to TRBD1. Per germline, CDR1 SGHRS and CDR2 YFSETQ. Trimming cost V 4 bases and J 0 bases; bases outside gene matches: 13. This CDR3 has 18 amino acids. The CDR3 here is CASSNPTRQGADSYEQYF. The CDR3 DNA sequence: TGCGCCAGCAGCAACCCTACTCGACAGGGGGCAGACTCCTACGAGCAGTACTTC.

The chain is built from TRBV9 and TRBJ2-2; D ambiguous. The CDR3 contains 13 residues. V dropped 0 bases and J dropped 6 bases, with 6 bases sitting between them. Per the germline V gene, CDR1 is SGDLS and CDR2 is YYNGEE. The CDR3 bases are TGTGCCAGCAGCGTAGAGCACCCCGGGGAGCTGTTTTTT. Protein sequence: CASSVEHPGELFF.

The chain joins TRBV28 to TRBJ1-2; 7 bases fit TRBD1. Germline CDR1 is MDHEN and CDR2 is SYDVKM. The CDR3 has 13 amino acids. The V gene end was trimmed by 6 bases and the J gene end by 4 bases; junction bases not matched to a gene: 5. CDR3 sequence reads: CASRQGRSYGYTF. DNA of the CDR3: TGTGCCAGCAGACAGGGGCGAAGCTATGGCTACACCTTC.

The CDR3 region has the DNA TGTGCCAGCAGCCCGGAGACTGCCCACGAGCAGTACTTC. Protein: CASSPETAHEQYF. The gene calls are TRBV6-2 or TRBV6-3 and TRBJ2-7; no reliable D call. CDR1 MNHEY and CDR2 SVGEGT come from the germline V gene. Deletions cut 6 bases from V and 5 bases from J, with 14 bases between. The CDR3 is 13 amino acids.

DNA of the CDR3: TGCGCCAGCAGCCAAGGGTTCGGCGGGCTCTCCTACGAGCAGTACTTC. Protein: CASSQGFGGLSYEQYF. This chain uses TRBV4-3 with TRBJ2-7; D is possibly TRBD2 (5 bases). Germline loops: CDR1 LGHNA, CDR2 YSLEER. There are 16 residues in the CDR3. The V end lost 1 base, the J end lost 0 bases, and 13 bases lay between the germline ends.

The gene calls are TRBV28 and TRBJ1-4, with D tentatively TRBD1 (5 bases). This CDR3 is built from 14 residues. The germline V gene has CDR1 MDHEN and CDR2 SYDVKM. Trimming removed 3 bases from V and 4 bases from J, with 9 bases in between. In DNA form, the CDR3 reads TGTGCCAGCAGTTTTCCCGGGGGTAATGAAAAACTGTTTTTT. It specifies CASSFPGGNEKLFF.

Details on this clone: Other DNA sequences of this sample code for an identical CDR3. This rearrangement joins TRBV28 to TRBJ2-7, with 10 bases identical to TRBD1. The germline CDR1 and CDR2 sequences are MDHEN and SYDVKM. The CDR3 spans 14 residues. The V gene end was trimmed by 3 bases and the J gene end by 2 bases; junction bases not matched to a gene: 1. DNA for the CDR3: TGTGCCAGCAGTTTGACAGGGGGCGCCTACGAGCAGTACTTC. Amino acids: CASSLTGGAYEQYF.

The chain has TRBV10-3 and TRBJ1-5; 8 nucleotides agree with TRBD1. Germline assignment: CDR1 ENHRY and CDR2 SYGVKD. V gave up 7 bases and J gave up 5 bases; unmatched junction bases: 4. The length of the CDR3 is 13 residues. The CDR3 reads CAIKQGEYQPQHF. The CDR3 DNA reads TGTGCCATCAAACAGGGGGAATATCAGCCCCAGCATTTT.

The chain joins TRBV12-5 to TRBJ2-3; 9 positions agree with TRBD2. J lost 4 bases, V lost 4 bases, and 9 bases had no gene match. CDR3 length: 16 residues. The germline CDR1 and CDR2 sequences are LGHNT and FRNRAP. The CDR3 protein is CASGWAASGVPDTQYF. The CDR3 DNA sequence: TGTGCTAGTGGTTGGGCGGCTAGCGGGGTTCCAGATACGCAGTATTTT.

This clone was found once. This chain connects TRBV9 to TRBJ2-5, with 12 nucleotides matching TRBD1. This CDR3 spans 16 amino acids. The germline gives CDR1 SGDLS, CDR2 YYNGEE. V was clipped by 4 bases and J by 5 bases; unmatched bases: 9. The CDR3 nucleotides are TGTGCCAGCAGCACTCCGGGACAGGGGGCTAGGGAGACCCAGTACTTC. Amino acids: CASSTPGQGARETQYF.

V is TRBV5-6 and J is TRBJ1-2; the match to TRBD1 covers 7 bases. Trimming removed 4 bases from V and 5 bases from J; junction bases left unmatched: 11. Germline lookup yields CDR1 SGHDT and CDR2 YYEEEE. There are 15 residues in the CDR3. The chain's CDR3 is CASSRATGAGYGYTF. The CDR3 bases are TGTGCCAGCAGCCGGGCCACAGGGGCGGGGTATGGCTACACCTTC.

This chain links TRBV11-2 with TRBJ2-1; no reliable D call. Trimming shortened V by 0 bases and J by 6 bases, and 6 bases separated the two germline ends. This CDR3 has 13 amino acids. Germline V gene sequence: CDR1 SGHAT, CDR2 FQNNGV. CDR3 in DNA: TGTGCCAGCAGCTTAGACCCCTCCAATGAGCAGTTCTTC. This gives the protein CASSLDPSNEQFF.

This clone was counted only a few times. This chain connects TRBV5-1 to TRBJ2-7; possibly TRBD1 for D (5 bases). Germline CDR1 and CDR2: SGHRS and YFSETQ. There are 15 residues in the CDR3. With 0 bases removed from V and 6 bases from J, the gap between germline ends came to 16 bases. The CDR3 coding sequence is TGCGCCAGCAGCTTGGTGGCAGGGTCTGGCTCCGAGCAGTACTTC. Amino acid sequence: CASSLVAGSGSEQYF.

This clone was observed a few times. The chain recombines TRBV27 with TRBJ2-7; D remains ambiguous. Germline V lookup: CDR1 MNHEY, CDR2 SMNVEV (reference sequence). CDR3 length: 10 residues. V dropped 8 bases and J dropped 4 bases, with 6 bases sitting between them. The CDR3 sequence: CASGRYEQYF. Written as DNA, the CDR3 is TGTGCCAGCGGCAGATACGAGCAGTACTTC.

V usage is TRBV7-9 and J usage is TRBJ2-7; TRBD2 matches at 8 bases. The CDR3 has 14 residues. Per the germline V gene, CDR1 is SEHNR and CDR2 is FQNEAQ (reference sequence). Germline trimming cut 8 bases from V and 2 bases from J; bases unmatched to any gene: 8. For the CDR3, the DNA is TGTGCCAGCGGGGCGGGAGGTCCCCCCTACGAGCAGTACTTC. It encodes CASGAGGPPYEQYF. Full variable domain (rest looked up from reference TRBV7-9 and TRBJ2-7): DTGVSQNPRHKITKRGQNVTFRCDPISEHNRLYWYRQTLGQGPEFLTYFQNEAQLEKSRLLSDRFSAERPKGSFSTLEIQRTEQGDSAMYLCASGAGGPPYEQYFGPGTRLTVT.

The chain combines TRBV28 with TRBJ1-2; D might be TRBD1 (6 bases). The V gene's germline CDR1 is MDHEN and CDR2 SYDVKM. V was clipped by 5 bases and J by 4 bases, with 17 bases between them. The CDR3 sequence is 15 residues long. In DNA form, the CDR3 reads TGTGCCAGCAGTCCCTATAGGACAGCTACCTATGGCTACACCTTC. Its protein is CASSPYRTATYGYTF.

CDR3 residues: CASSLIPPSSGEFYGYTF. The DNA of the CDR3 is TGTGCCAGCAGCTTAATCCCCCCAAGTTCAGGCGAGTTCTATGGCTACACCTTC. This chain joins TRBV7-3 and TRBJ1-2; D is unclear. The germline V and J ends were trimmed by 1 base and 4 bases, with 22 bases remaining between them. The CDR3 covers 18 residues. The germline CDR1 and CDR2 sequences are SGHTA and FQGTGA.

CDR3 sequence reads: CASSRQGLGGYTF. The CDR3 nucleotides read TGTGCCAGCAGTCGACAGGGTCTGGGTGGCTACACCTTC. The chain joins TRBV11-3 to TRBJ1-2; the match to TRBD1 covers 7 bases. The V segment lost 6 bases and the J segment 7 bases; nucleotides outside the gene matches: 8. This CDR3 is 13 amino acids long. Germline CDR1 SGHNT, CDR2 YENEEA.